Each of the 7 T cell receptor beta chains below was sequenced from the same sample in a study of vaccination effects on CD4 cells after COVID-19. Assay: immunoSEQ multiplex PCR; the TCRdb copy retains only in-frame clones and omits some. In the table there are nearly 45,000 clones, under 80% of which are singletons. Which antigens these TCRs recognize remains unknown. After expansion with viral peptide pools in the ViraFEST assay, antigen-specific CD4+ T cells were sequenced. The culture ran for 10 to 11 days, and then CD4+ T cells were isolated. Infection with SARS-CoV-2 occurred in the person between March and December 2020, and PCR confirmed it. Source: CD4+ T cells from PBMCs cultured with a peptide pool, taken before COVID-19 vaccination. These receptors were obtained from a human donor who had a prior SARS-CoV-2 infection.

V usage is TRBV9 and J usage is TRBJ2-3, with a weak D call TRBD2 (6 bases). In germline, CDR1 is SGDLS, CDR2 YYNGEE. This CDR3 has 13 residues. Trimming shortened V by 4 bases and J by 6 bases, and 12 bases separated the two germline ends. CDR3 amino acids: CASSLSGVDTQYF. The DNA of the CDR3 is TGTGCCAGCAGCTTATCGGGGGTTGATACGCAGTATTTT.

This chain joins TRBV7-2 and TRBJ2-1; 12 bases line up with TRBD2. The CDR3 contains 15 residues. Losses at the gene ends were 5 bases for V and 7 bases for J; bases not matched to a gene: 6. CDR1 and CDR2 (germline): SGHTA, FQGNSA. The CDR3 sequence: CASSPTSGRLNEQFF. The CDR3 nucleotides are TGTGCCAGCAGCCCCACTAGCGGGAGGTTAAATGAGCAGTTCTTC.

This clone was counted once. This sequence joins TRBV2 and TRBJ2-1; D might be TRBD1 (6 bases). Trimming took off 1 base at V and 6 bases at J, with 16 bases between the two ends. This CDR3 contains 16 residues. Germline CDR1 and CDR2: SNHLY and FYNNEI. The CDR3 coding sequence is TGTGCCAGCAGTGAAGTGAAGGGGGTACCTGGCAATGAGCAGTTCTTC. Amino acids: CASSEVKGVPGNEQFF.

The chain carries TRBV5-4 and TRBJ2-7; TRBD2 agrees at 10 bases. V shed 4 bases and J 2 bases; nucleotides not matched to a gene: 0. Germline CDR1 and CDR2: SGHNT and YYREEE (reference sequence). CDR3 length: 13 amino acids. Here the CDR3 reads CASSSGGAYEQYF. The CDR3 DNA sequence: TGTGCCAGCAGCAGCGGGGGGGCCTACGAGCAGTACTTC.

This sequence joins TRBV5-1 and TRBJ2-3, with 8 bases aligning to TRBD1. This CDR3 is built from 13 residues. Germline V CDR1 and CDR2: SGHRS, YFSETQ. The J segment lost 6 bases and the V segment lost 4 bases, leaving 4 bases of the junction unmatched. This CDR3 is CASSGQGPDTQYF. CDR3 DNA sequence: TGCGCCAGCAGCGGACAGGGTCCGGATACGCAGTATTTT.

The chain uses TRBV25-1 and TRBJ1-3; perhaps TRBD1 as D (5 bases). The V gene lost 7 bases and the J gene lost 4 bases, with 14 bases spanning the gap. Germline CDR1 and CDR2: MGHDK and SYGVNS. The length of the CDR3 is 14 residues. In nucleotides, the CDR3 is TGTGCCAGCAAATCAGCTGGGGGGGGAAACACCATATATTTT. Translated, it gives CASKSAGGGNTIYF.

The V and J genes are TRBV24-1 and TRBJ2-5, with D possibly matching TRBD1 (6 bases). The CDR3 runs 15 residues. Trimming cost V 3 bases and J 1 base, with 11 bases left between them. CDR1 is KGHDR and CDR2 is SFDVKD in the germline V gene. CDR3 loop: CATSDTGTPQETQYF. The CDR3, as DNA: TGTGCCACCAGTGATACCGGGACACCCCAAGAGACCCAGTACTTC.